This TCR beta chain is from a study of shared T cell receptors in the human thymus. Germline V gives CDR1 SQVTM, CDR2 ANQGSEA. The V and J ends lost 6 bases and 7 bases respectively, with 10 bases between them. The CDR3 consists of 11 residues. This table comes from immunoSEQ multiplex PCR, and its TCRdb copy is limited to in-frame clones, with some not included. The sample lists about 660,000 clones; approximately 87% were seen once. This same sample was also part of a study on human thymus T cells. That paper notes: Having corrective surgery for congenital heart defects, healthy Finnish infants were the ones who donated. Obtained as resections during corrective heart surgery, the thymus tissue was then studied. There appeared to be biased usage of V and J genes in thymic and blood repertoires. Unrelated individuals were reported by related research to share highly overlapping thymic repertoires.

The chain joins TRBV29-1 to TRBJ2-1, with a possible D match to TRBD2 (6 bases). Sample: thymocytes. The clonotype was recovered from a boy less than two years old with a congenital heart defect. CDR3 DNA: TGCAGCGTCGGGGGTTGGAATGAGCAGTTCTTC. Translating gives CSVGGWNEQFF.